This T cell receptor beta chain was captured by sequencing in a study of T cells after yellow fever vaccination. V lost 7 bases to trimming and J lost 5 bases, with 12 bases between them. CDR1 and CDR2 (germline): SGHRS, YFSETQ. The CDR3 spans 13 residues. TCRdb analysed the 5' RACE reads with MiXCR anew, one entry per CDR3 protein. Of 300,000 to 350,000 distinct CDR3 sequences in the sample, 3% to 4.5% were seen once. This clonotype was found many times. This chain uses TRBV5-1 with TRBJ2-2; D unresolved. Sequencing used PBMCs, obtained 5 days after the yellow fever booster vaccination. The sequence was collected from a man in his late teens or twenties who received the YFV17D yellow fever vaccine. CDR3 in amino acids: CASQPLATGELFF. DNA of the CDR3: TGCGCCAGCCAACCCCTGGCGACCGGGGAGCTGTTTTTT. Filled out from reference TRBV5-1 and TRBJ2-2, the complete variable domain reads KAGVTQTPRYLIKTRGQQVTLSCSPISGHRSVSWYQQTPGQGLQFLFEYFSETQRNKGNFPGRFSGRQFSNSRSEMNVSTLELGDSALYLCASQPLATGELFFGEGSRLTVL.